This T cell receptor (beta chain) was recorded in a study of CD8+ T cells in alopecia areata (dated by TCRdb to between 2018 and 2020). Describing the broader study: The treated patients took part in an open-label pilot trial in which moderate-to-severe alopecia areata was treated with oral tofacitinib at 5 to 10 mg twice daily. Patients stayed on tofacitinib for 6 to 18 months and then had 6 months of follow-up off drug so that delayed response and recurrence could be assessed. For the treated patients, the SALT score, which quantifies what percentage of scalp surface area is affected, served as the measure of disease severity. High-throughput TCRbeta sequencing was used to examine T cell clonal expansion in alopecia areata in both the C3H/HeJ mouse model and human patients. Scalp tissue and sorted CD4+ and CD8+ peripheral blood T cells from patchy and totalis/universalis alopecia areata patients and from healthy controls were covered by human TCRbeta sequencing. Tofacitinib-treated patients had biopsies at baseline and at 4 and 24 weeks of treatment, with a later scalp biopsy in several patients. Clonality in the scalp was compared among normal scalp (n=4), patchy alopecia areata scalp (n=8), and alopecia totalis/universalis scalp (n=8). RNA was extracted with the PAXgene miRNA kit for fixed scalp, the miRNeasy kit for PBMCs, and the RNeasy kit for mouse skin. Amplification of TCRbeta CDR3 regions was done by immunoSEQ multiplex PCR using 35 Vbeta forward primers and 13 Jbeta reverse primers.

According to the study, the label for this sample's time point signals: 4 weeks on oral tofacitinib. This specimen's treatment or condition label, interpreted: oral pan-JAK inhibitor, 5-10 mg twice daily. Peripheral blood and lesional scalp punch biopsies were obtained from patients with alopecia areata. PBMCs were separated by density centrifugation and stained for CD3, CD4 and CD8, after which CD4+ and CD8+ T cells were sorted on a FACSAria. Library preparation employed the immunoSEQ multiplex PCR assay. RNA was extracted from all samples and reverse transcribed into cDNA, which served as template for TCR sequencing. First-strand cDNA was synthesized using SuperScript III with a 2:1 mix of oligo-dT and random hexamers. A synthetic immune receptor repertoire was used to assess amplification bias, and residual bias was removed computationally. The authors' analysis ran thus. After raw reads were preprocessed to remove errors, the CDR3 was defined following IMGT conventions as running from the conserved cysteine to phenylalanine. Clonality was computed as 1 minus the Shannon entropy, with the entropy normalized by log2 of the number of productive unique TCRs. CD4 or CD8 identity of scalp clones was inferred by cross-referencing scalp TCRbeta sequences with sorted blood CD4 and CD8 repertoires. The source is immuneACCESS, and TCRdb retained only in-frame sequences with V and J called. Part of the clones is not carried over; for the studies checked, unresolved V genes explain less than half of this, and the remainder is unexplained. For V, J and clone size, that table is used; D and trimming come from the DNA. The sample has about 74,000 clones on record, approximately 30% of them singletons. The ten largest clonotypes hold more than 13% of the sample.

Worth noting for this clone: The antigen it binds to is not known. Within one base of it there is no much larger clone, and no base qualities were kept.

According to the germline V gene, CDR1 reads SQVTM and CDR2 reads ANQGSEA. V trim: 8 bases; J trim: 5 bases; unmatched bases: 4. The CDR3 runs 12 amino acids, cysteine and phenylalanine included. Only the CDR3 DNA stays, 36 bases, in frame from base 1. Overall results and qualifications from the work: Lesional scalp, especially in alopecia totalis/universalis, showed higher clonality and more expanded CD8+ clones than normal scalp, suggesting antigenic drive. TCR sequences shared between patients were less clear than in mice, possibly partly because of HLA diversity in the patient population. Scalp TCR repertoire analysis is complicated because resident alphabeta T cells in normal human skin are also sequenced, whereas mouse skin is dominated by gammadelta T cells. Because the treated cohort was small and included a single nonresponder, larger studies are needed to assess links between baseline CD8+ expansion and response. With tofacitinib, both scalp clonality and the number of expanded CD8+ clones among the top 100 scalp clones went down significantly. Many expanded lesional clones persisted in scalp and blood during tofacitinib treatment, which may partly explain relapse after stopping treatment.

The rearrangement joined TRBV29-1 to TRBJ2-2, and TRBD1 matches 8 of the central bases. This receptor was identified in a human donor with alopecia areata. The source material was CD8+ T cells sorted from blood, sampled at week 4, from a patient treated with tofacitinib. Here the CDR3 is given as CSLQGETGELFF. The bases are TGCAGCTTACAGGGGGAGACCGGGGAGCTGTTTTTT.